This T cell receptor beta chain was captured in a study of blood T cell repertoires in COVID-19. Study background: Donors in the United States, Italy and Spain gave samples during acute or convalescent COVID-19.

Only in-frame clones appear in the TCRdb table, and some are missing; sequencing was by immunoSEQ multiplex PCR. The sample consists of approximately 190,000 clones, about 80% of them appearing once. The junction had 6 bases not matched to a gene; V was cut back by 2 bases and J by 14 bases. The CDR3 sequence is 13 residues long. The source material was peripheral blood. The TCR sequence derives from a man between 60 and 75 years old with acute or convalescent COVID-19. The chain has TRBV12-3 or TRBV12-4 and TRBJ2-4, with TRBD1 matching 10 bases. The CDR3 DNA reads as TGTGCCAGCAGTTTAACCTGGACAGGGGGGAAGTACTTC. Its translation is CASSLTWTGGKYF.